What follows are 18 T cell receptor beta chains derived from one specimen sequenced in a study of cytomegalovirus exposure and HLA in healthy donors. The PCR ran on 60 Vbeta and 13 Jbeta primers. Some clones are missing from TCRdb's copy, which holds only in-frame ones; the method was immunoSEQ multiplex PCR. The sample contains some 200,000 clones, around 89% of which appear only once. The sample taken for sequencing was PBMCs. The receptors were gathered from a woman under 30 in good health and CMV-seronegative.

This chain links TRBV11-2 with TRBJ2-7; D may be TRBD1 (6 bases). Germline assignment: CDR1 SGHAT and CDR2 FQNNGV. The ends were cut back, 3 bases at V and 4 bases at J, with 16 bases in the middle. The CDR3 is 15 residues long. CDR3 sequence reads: CASSFLTGKRYEQYF. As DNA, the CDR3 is TGTGCCAGCAGCTTCCTAACAGGGAAACGGTACGAGCAGTACTTC.

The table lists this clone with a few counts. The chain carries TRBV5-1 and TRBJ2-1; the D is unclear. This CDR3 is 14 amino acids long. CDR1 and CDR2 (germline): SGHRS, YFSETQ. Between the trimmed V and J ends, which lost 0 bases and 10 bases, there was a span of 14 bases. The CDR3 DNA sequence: TGCGCCAGCAGCTTGGACTTGCAGGTTGGGGAGCAGTTCTTC. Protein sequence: CASSLDLQVGEQFF. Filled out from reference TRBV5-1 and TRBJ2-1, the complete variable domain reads KAGVTQTPRYLIKTRGQQVTLSCSPISGHRSVSWYQQTPGQGLQFLFEYFSETQRNKGNFPGRFSGRQFSNSRSEMNVSTLELGDSALYLCASSLDLQVGEQFFGPGTRLTVL.

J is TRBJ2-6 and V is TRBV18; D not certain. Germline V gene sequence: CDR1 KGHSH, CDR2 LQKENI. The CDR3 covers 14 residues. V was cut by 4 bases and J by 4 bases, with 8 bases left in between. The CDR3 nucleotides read TGTGCCAGCTCACTCGTCCCCGGGGCCAACGTCCTGACTTTC. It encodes CASSLVPGANVLTF.

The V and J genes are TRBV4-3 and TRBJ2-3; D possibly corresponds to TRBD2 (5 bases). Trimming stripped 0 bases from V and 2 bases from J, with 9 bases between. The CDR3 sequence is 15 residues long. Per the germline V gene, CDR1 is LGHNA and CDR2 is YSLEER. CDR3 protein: CASSQDHDYTDTQYF. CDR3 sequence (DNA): TGCGCCAGCAGCCAAGATCACGACTACACAGATACGCAGTATTTT.

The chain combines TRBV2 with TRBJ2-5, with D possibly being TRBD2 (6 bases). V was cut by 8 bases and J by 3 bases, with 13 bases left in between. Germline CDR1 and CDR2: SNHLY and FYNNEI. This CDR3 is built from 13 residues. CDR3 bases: TGTGCCAGCCTGCGGGGAGAAAAAGAGACCCAGTACTTC. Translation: CASLRGEKETQYF.

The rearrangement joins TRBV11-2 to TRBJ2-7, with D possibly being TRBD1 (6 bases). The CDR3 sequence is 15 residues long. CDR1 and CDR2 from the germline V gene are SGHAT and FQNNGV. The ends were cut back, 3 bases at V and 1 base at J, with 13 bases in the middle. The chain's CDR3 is CASSFAQGWSYEQYF. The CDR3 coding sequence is TGTGCCAGCAGCTTCGCACAGGGTTGGTCCTACGAGCAGTACTTC.

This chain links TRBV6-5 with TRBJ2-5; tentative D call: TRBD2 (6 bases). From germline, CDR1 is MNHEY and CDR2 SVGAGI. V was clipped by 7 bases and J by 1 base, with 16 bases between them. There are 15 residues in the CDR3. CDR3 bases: TGTGCCAGCACCATCGGAGGGGCGATCCAAGAGACCCAGTACTTC. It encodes CASTIGGAIQETQYF.

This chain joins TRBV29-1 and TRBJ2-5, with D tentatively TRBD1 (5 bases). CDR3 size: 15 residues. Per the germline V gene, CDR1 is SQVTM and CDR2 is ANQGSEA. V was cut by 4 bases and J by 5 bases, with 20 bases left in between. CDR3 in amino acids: CSVARDSSPAETQYF. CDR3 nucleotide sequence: TGCAGCGTTGCCCGAGACAGTTCCCCCGCGGAGACCCAGTACTTC.

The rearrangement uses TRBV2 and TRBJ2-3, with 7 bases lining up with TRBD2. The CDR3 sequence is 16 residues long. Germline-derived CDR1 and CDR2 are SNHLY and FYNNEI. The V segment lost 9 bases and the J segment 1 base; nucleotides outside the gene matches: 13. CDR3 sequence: CASRSDRGEGTDTQYF. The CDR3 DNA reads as TGTGCCAGTCGAAGTGATCGGGGGGAAGGCACAGATACGCAGTATTTT.

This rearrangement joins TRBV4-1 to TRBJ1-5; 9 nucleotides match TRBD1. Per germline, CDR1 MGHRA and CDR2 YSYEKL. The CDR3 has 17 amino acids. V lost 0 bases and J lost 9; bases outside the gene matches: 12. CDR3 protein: CASSQERAQGQGRPQHF. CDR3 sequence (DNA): TGCGCCAGCAGCCAAGAAAGGGCCCAGGGACAGGGCAGGCCCCAGCATTTT.

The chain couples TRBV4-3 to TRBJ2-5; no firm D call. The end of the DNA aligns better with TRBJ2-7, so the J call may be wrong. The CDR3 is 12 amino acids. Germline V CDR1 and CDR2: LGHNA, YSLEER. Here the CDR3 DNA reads TGCGCCAGCAGCCAAGAGGGCGACGAGCAGTACTTC. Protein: CASSQEGDEQYF.

The CDR3 sequence: CASSTERGINYGYTF. Written as DNA, the CDR3 is TGTGCCAGCAGCACCGAGCGGGGGATCAACTATGGCTACACCTTC. The chain uses TRBV7-9 and TRBJ1-2; TRBD1 might be the D (5 bases). Germline CDR1 is SEHNR and CDR2 is FQNEAQ (reference sequence). The CDR3 runs to 15 residues. Trimming removed 5 bases at V and 2 bases at J, with 15 bases between.

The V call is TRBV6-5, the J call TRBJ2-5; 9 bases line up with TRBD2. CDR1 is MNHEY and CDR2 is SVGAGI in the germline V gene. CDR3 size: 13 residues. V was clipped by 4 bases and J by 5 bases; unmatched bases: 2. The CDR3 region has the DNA TGTGCCAGCAGTTCAGCGGGGGGTGAGACCCAGTACTTC. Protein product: CASSSAGGETQYF.

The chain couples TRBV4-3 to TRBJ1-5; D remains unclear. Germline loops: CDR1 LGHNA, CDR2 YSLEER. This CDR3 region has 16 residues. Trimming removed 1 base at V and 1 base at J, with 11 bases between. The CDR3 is CASSQVFAGSNQPQHF. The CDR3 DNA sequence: TGCGCCAGCAGCCAAGTTTTTGCCGGGAGCAATCAGCCCCAGCATTTT.

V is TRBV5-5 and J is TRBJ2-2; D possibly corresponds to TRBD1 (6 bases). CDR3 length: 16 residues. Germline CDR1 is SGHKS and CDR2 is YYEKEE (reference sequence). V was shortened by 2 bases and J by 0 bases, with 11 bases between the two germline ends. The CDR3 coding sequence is TGTGCCAGCAGCTTTCTTGGGACACCGAACACCGGGGAGCTGTTTTTT. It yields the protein CASSFLGTPNTGELFF.

CDR3 sequence (DNA): TGTGCCAGCAGCGTGCAGGGGGCTGGCACTGAAGCTTTCTTT. It codes for CASSVQGAGTEAFF. The rearrangement uses TRBV9 and TRBJ1-1; 8 nucleotides line up with TRBD1. Per germline, CDR1 SGDLS and CDR2 YYNGEE. The ends lost 2 bases at V and 4 bases at J; junction bases unmatched: 4. The CDR3 is made up of 14 amino acids.

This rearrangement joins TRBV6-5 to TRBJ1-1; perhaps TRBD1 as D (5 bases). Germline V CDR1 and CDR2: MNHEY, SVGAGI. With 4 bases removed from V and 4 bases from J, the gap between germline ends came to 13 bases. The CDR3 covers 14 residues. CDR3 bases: TGTGCCAGCAGTTCGGCAGGGTCTGGCACTGAAGCTTTCTTT. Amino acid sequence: CASSSAGSGTEAFF.

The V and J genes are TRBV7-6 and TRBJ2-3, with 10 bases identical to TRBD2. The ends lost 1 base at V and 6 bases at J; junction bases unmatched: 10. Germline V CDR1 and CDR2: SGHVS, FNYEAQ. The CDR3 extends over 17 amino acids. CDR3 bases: TGTGCCAGCAGCTTAGTATCTACTAGCGGGAACAGGGATACGCAGTATTTT. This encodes CASSLVSTSGNRDTQYF. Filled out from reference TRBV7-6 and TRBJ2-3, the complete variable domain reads GAGVSQSPRYKVTKRGQDVALRCDPISGHVSLYWYRQALGQGPEFLTYFNYEAQQDKSGLPNDRFSAERPEGSISTLTIQRTEQRDSAMYRCASSLVSTSGNRDTQYFGPGTRLTVL.